This T cell receptor beta chain was obtained from a study of vaccination and CD4 T cells after COVID-19. Looking at the study overall: There were two doses of either BNT162b2 or mRNA-1273 vaccine given to participants. The authors exposed cells to overlapping spike peptides derived from SARS-CoV-2, HCoV-NL63, HCoV-OC43 and HCoV-229E.

The time point denotes: late sampling 161 to 241 days after vaccination in three convalescent patients. Treatment denoted: approximately nine-day PBMC culture with coronavirus spike peptide pools or control peptides (ViraFEST assay). In this sample, this clonotype turned up a few times. The antigen is undetermined. Sequencing of the DNA from cultured CD4+ T cells was carried out with the Oncomine TCR Beta short-read assay. Using its own MiXCR run on the PCR reads, TCRdb lists one record per CDR3 protein. Here the sample spans around 21,000 distinct CDR3 sequences, approximately 38% being singletons. The sequence came from a human donor who had recovered from COVID-19. The sequencing here drew on CD4+ T cells from blood, cultured in vitro, taken about 7 months after SARS-CoV-2 vaccination.

Written as DNA, the CDR3 is TGCAGTGCTACCCCGGGAGACGGAGAGACCCAGTACTTC. Translation: CSATPGDGETQYF. The rearrangement uses TRBV20-1 and TRBJ2-5; possibly TRBD2 for D (6 bases). V lost 4 bases and J 4 bases, leaving 13 bases between the germline ends. In germline, CDR1 is DFQATT, CDR2 SNEGSKA (reference sequence). This CDR3 is built from 13 residues.